This T cell receptor beta chain was sequenced in a study of chemoradiotherapy in HPV16-positive cancers. Study-level information: Functional T-cell assays on a couple of HPV16-positive patients' cells defined candidate HPV-specific clones and common TCR motifs. General study findings and limits: Candidate HPV-specific clones and E7-related TCR motifs grew in tumor during treatment.

The assay was immunoSEQ multiplex PCR, and TCRdb's table has in-frame clones only and misses some. The data hold around 1,000 clones, with approximately 90% observed a single time. In the case of this clone: The antigen is not known.

This clonotype was sampled from a human donor with HPV-associated anogenital cancer. The sample here was tumor tissue, taken from a patient who underwent chemoradiotherapy.

The CDR3 region is CASSLADRPHGGYTF. The CDR3, as DNA: TGTGCCAGCAGCTTGGCGGACAGGCCCCATGGTGGCTACACCTTC. The chain carries TRBV5-5 and TRBJ1-2; 7 nucleotides align to TRBD1. The V gene's germline CDR1 is SGHKS and CDR2 YYEKEE (reference sequence). Trimming at V came to 0 bases and at J to 7 bases, leaving 9 bases not matched to a gene. This CDR3 has 15 amino acids.